The clone carrying this T cell receptor beta chain was seen repeatedly, ten times or more. Amplified TCR beta CDR3 regions derived from RNA transcripts. Primed by the HTBI set, a first-round RT-PCR was run on the TCR CDR3. TCRdb re-analysed the multiplex PCR reads in MiXCR, keeping a single row per CDR3 protein. The repertoire consists of 410,000 or so distinct CDR3 sequences, with around 15% occurring once and the leading ten covering roughly an eighth. The data originate from a study of T cells in Graves' hyperthyroidism and ophthalmopathy. Between the trimmed V and J ends, which lost 0 bases and 6 bases, there was a span of 10 bases. The CDR3 sequence is 13 residues long. From germline, CDR1 is DFQATT and CDR2 SNEGSKA (reference sequence).

The receptor was isolated from a man aged 18 to 30 with Graves' ophthalmopathy. The rearrangement joins TRBV20-1 to TRBJ2-3; maybe TRBD2 (6 bases). The source material was blood. The DNA of the CDR3 is TGCAGTGCTAGAGATCCGCTAGCGGATACGCAGTATTTT. It specifies CSARDPLADTQYF.